This TCR beta chain was recovered during a study of beta chain features in type 1 diabetes. The study's findings and limits: For patients and controls alike, PCR might favor shorter templates to the same degree. Diminished insertions and augmented deletions at VDJ junctions characterized type 1 diabetes patients. Naive, central memory and Treg TCRB repertoires appeared more alike in patients than in healthy donors.

The collection from each donor was one heparinised blood draw averaging about 116 mL. This clone was detected a few times. Antigen specificity is unknown. In the same sample, other DNA sequences code for this CDR3. As every portion of the isolated RNA was reverse transcribed, the sequencing read expressed TCRB transcripts. Assay: immunoSEQ multiplex PCR; the TCRdb copy retains only in-frame clones and omits some. The repertoire holds about 900,000 clones, with 17% as singletons. The CDR3 sequence is 13 residues long. Germline V gene sequence: CDR1 MDHEN, CDR2 SYDVKM. Trimming stripped 4 bases from V and 4 bases from J, with 7 bases between.

The sample was naive CD4+ T cells from blood. The receptor was isolated from a woman between 18 and 30 years old in good health. The chain joins TRBV28 to TRBJ2-2; tentative D call: TRBD1 (6 bases). The CDR3 sequence: CASSSDSTGELFF. As DNA, the CDR3 is TGTGCCAGCAGTTCGGACAGCACCGGGGAGCTGTTTTTT.